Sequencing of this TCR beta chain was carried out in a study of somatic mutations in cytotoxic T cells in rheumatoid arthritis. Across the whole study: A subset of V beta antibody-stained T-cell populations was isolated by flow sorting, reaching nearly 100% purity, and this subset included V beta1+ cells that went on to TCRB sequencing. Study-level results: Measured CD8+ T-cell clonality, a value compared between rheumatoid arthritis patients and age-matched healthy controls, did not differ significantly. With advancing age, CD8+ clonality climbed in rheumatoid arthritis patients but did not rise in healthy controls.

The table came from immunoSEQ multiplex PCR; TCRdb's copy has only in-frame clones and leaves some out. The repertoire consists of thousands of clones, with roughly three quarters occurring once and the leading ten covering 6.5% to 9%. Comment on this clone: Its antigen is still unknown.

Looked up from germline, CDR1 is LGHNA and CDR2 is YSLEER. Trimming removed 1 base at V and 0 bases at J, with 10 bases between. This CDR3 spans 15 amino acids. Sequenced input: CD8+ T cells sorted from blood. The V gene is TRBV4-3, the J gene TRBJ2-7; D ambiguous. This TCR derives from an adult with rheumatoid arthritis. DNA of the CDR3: TGCGCCAGCAGCCAAGCCGCCTGGGGCTCCTACGAGCAGTACTTC. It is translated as CASSQAAWGSYEQYF.